These 32 T cell receptor beta chains originate from one sample sequenced in a study of blood T cell repertoires in COVID-19. The repertoire was sequenced with immunoSEQ multiplex PCR; TCRdb's copy has only in-frame clones and lacks some. The sample records approximately 160,000 clones, about 88% being singletons. The specimen sequenced was peripheral blood. These receptors originate from a woman aged 60 to 75 with COVID-19, enrolled during active disease.

The chain is built from TRBV6-5 and TRBJ2-7; 10 bases fit TRBD2. Germline assignment: CDR1 MNHEY and CDR2 SVGAGI. Unmatched junction bases numbered 8, after V lost 6 bases and J lost 6 bases. The CDR3 covers 14 residues. For the CDR3, the DNA is TGTGCCAGCAGACCCACTAGCGGGATGTTCGAGCAGTACTTC. Translation gives CASRPTSGMFEQYF.

V gene TRBV7-3 combines with J gene TRBJ1-2, with D maybe TRBD1 (5 bases). Per the germline V gene, CDR1 is SGHTA and CDR2 is FQGTGA. V lost 2 bases to trimming and J lost 2 bases, with 12 bases between them. CDR3 length equals 15 residues. CDR3 sequence: CASSLGGGSNYGYTF. The CDR3 coding sequence is TGTGCCAGCAGCTTAGGGGGAGGATCGAACTATGGCTACACCTTC.

The chain has TRBV4-1 and TRBJ1-1; tentatively, D is TRBD1 (6 bases). Trimming pared 6 bases from V and 1 base from J, leaving 12 bases between. The CDR3 runs to 14 residues. From germline, CDR1 is MGHRA and CDR2 YSYEKL. CDR3 protein: CASSWGRGNTEAFF. The CDR3 nucleotides are TGCGCCAGCAGTTGGGGCAGGGGGAACACTGAAGCTTTCTTT.

The DNA of the CDR3 is TGTGCCAGCAGCTCTAGCGGGAGGTGGGAAGAGACCCAGTACTTC. Translating gives CASSSSGRWEETQYF. The V gene is TRBV7-9, the J gene TRBJ2-5; TRBD2 matches at 11 bases. With V trimmed by 4 bases and J by 3 bases, 4 bases remained unmatched. This CDR3 has 15 amino acids. In germline, CDR1 is SEHNR, CDR2 FQNEAQ (reference sequence).

The chain uses TRBV7-3 and TRBJ2-1; D is possibly TRBD1 (6 bases). The germline CDR1 and CDR2 sequences are SGHTA and FQGTGA. V shed 5 bases and J shed 7 bases, with 21 bases lying between them. The CDR3 totals 16 residues. CDR3 protein: CASSKRGSGFSNEQFF. The CDR3 DNA reads TGTGCCAGCAGCAAAAGGGGGTCCGGGTTCTCTAATGAGCAGTTCTTC.

This chain joins TRBV18 and TRBJ1-4; D gene uncertain. V lost 3 bases, J lost 7 bases, and 9 bases lay in between. The germline V gene has CDR1 KGHSH and CDR2 LQKENI. CDR3 size: 13 residues. CDR3 protein: CASSPPGSEKLFF. The CDR3 DNA reads TGTGCCAGCTCACCCCCGGGGAGTGAAAAACTGTTTTTT. The full variable domain, its missing parts supplied by reference TRBV18 and TRBJ1-4, is NAGVMQNPRHLVRRRGQEARLRCSPMKGHSHVYWYRQLPEEGLKFMVYLQKENIIDESGMPKERFSAEFPKEGPSILRIQQVVRGDSAAYFCASSPPGSEKLFFGSGTQLSVL.

This clone was counted between two and nine times. Within the sample, other DNA sequences also encode this same CDR3. V is TRBV7-9 and J is TRBJ1-4, with D possibly matching TRBD1 (6 bases). This CDR3 region has 15 residues. From germline, CDR1 is SEHNR and CDR2 FQNEAQ (reference sequence). The V gene lost 5 bases and the J gene lost 4 bases, with 14 bases spanning the gap. In nucleotides, the CDR3 is TGTGCCAGCAGCCCCCCCGGCAGGGGTAATGAAAAACTGTTTTTT. It translates to CASSPPGRGNEKLFF.

This chain links TRBV19 with TRBJ2-2, with a tentative D call TRBD1 (7 bases). Germline V gene lookup returns CDR1 LNHDA and CDR2 SQIVND (reference sequence). V dropped 3 bases and J dropped 7 bases, with 18 bases sitting between them. This CDR3 is 16 amino acids long. CDR3 region: CASSIPTPGGLGELFF. The CDR3 coding sequence is TGTGCCAGTAGTATTCCAACCCCAGGGGGGCTCGGGGAGCTGTTTTTT.

This chain connects TRBV7-9 to TRBJ1-1; D gene uncertain. V was cut by 5 bases and J by 6 bases, with 7 bases left in between. Germline assignment: CDR1 SEHNR and CDR2 FQNEAQ (reference sequence). CDR3 length: 11 amino acids. The CDR3 is CASSSWSEAFF. The CDR3 coding sequence is TGTGCCAGCAGCAGCTGGTCTGAAGCTTTCTTT. The full variable domain, with the rest looked up from reference TRBV7-9 and TRBJ1-1, is DTGVSQNPRHKITKRGQNVTFRCDPISEHNRLYWYRQTLGQGPEFLTYFQNEAQLEKSRLLSDRFSAERPKGSFSTLEIQRTEQGDSAMYLCASSSWSEAFFGQGTRLTVV.

There are many counts of this clone. This chain links TRBV7-8 with TRBJ2-7; 9 bases line up with TRBD1. Trimming took 2 bases from V and 6 from J; bases not matched to a gene: 11. The CDR3 length is 16 residues. Germline assignment: CDR1 SGHVS and CDR2 FQNEAQ. CDR3 amino acids: CASSLNPGQGRLEQYF. The CDR3 region has the DNA TGTGCCAGCAGCTTAAATCCGGGACAGGGACGGCTCGAGCAGTACTTC.

The V and J genes are TRBV5-1 and TRBJ1-5; the D gene is possibly TRBD1 (5 bases). Germline CDR1 reads SGHRS; CDR2 reads YFSETQ. The CDR3 runs to 15 residues. V lost 5 bases and J 10 bases, leaving 22 bases between the germline ends. CDR3 in amino acids: CASSFGWGEVSPQHF. The CDR3 bases are TGCGCCAGCAGTTTTGGATGGGGGGAAGTTTCTCCCCAGCATTTT.

The chain combines TRBV4-1 with TRBJ1-5, with TRBD1 matching 7 bases. Per germline, CDR1 MGHRA and CDR2 YSYEKL. V lost 2 bases to trimming and J lost 5 bases; unmatched junction nucleotides: 12. The CDR3 runs 17 residues. The CDR3 DNA reads as TGCGCCAGCAGCCAAACCCCGACAGGGAACCGCCATCAGCCCCAGCATTTT. This encodes CASSQTPTGNRHQPQHF.

This clone was seen only a few times. The chain employs TRBV14 and TRBJ1-1, with no clear D. Trimming took off 4 bases at V and 1 base at J, with 10 bases between the two ends. Looked up from germline, CDR1 is SGHDN and CDR2 is FVKESK. The CDR3 is made up of 14 amino acids. CDR3 sequence: CASSLREGNTEAFF. The CDR3 nucleotides are TGTGCCAGCAGCCTCCGGGAGGGGAACACTGAAGCTTTCTTT.

This chain links TRBV29-1 with TRBJ2-5; perhaps TRBD2 as D (5 bases). V shed 3 bases and J shed 0 bases, with 5 bases lying between them. Looked up from germline, CDR1 is SQVTM and CDR2 is ANQGSEA. CDR3 length: 12 residues. The DNA of the CDR3 is TGCAGCGTTGAGGAGGACCAAGAGACCCAGTACTTC. This sequence encodes CSVEEDQETQYF.

The chain combines TRBV29-1 with TRBJ1-2; D may be TRBD1 (5 bases). Germline lookup yields CDR1 SQVTM and CDR2 ANQGSEA. The CDR3 has 12 residues. With 3 bases removed from V and 4 bases from J, the gap between germline ends came to 9 bases. The CDR3, as DNA: TGCAGCGTTGAGAGCAGGGCCTATGGCTACACCTTC. It yields the protein CSVESRAYGYTF.

The chain is built from TRBV27 and TRBJ1-4, with no clear D. Trimming cost V 4 bases and J 4 bases, with 13 bases left between them. Per the germline V gene, CDR1 is MNHEY and CDR2 is SMNVEV (reference sequence). The CDR3 is 15 residues long. The CDR3 here is CASSSPGRGNEKLFF. The CDR3 DNA is TGTGCCAGCAGTTCTCCGGGCCGGGGTAATGAAAAACTGTTTTTT.

The chain carries TRBV20-1 and TRBJ1-1; D not resolved. CDR1 and CDR2 from the germline V gene are DFQATT and SNEGSKA (reference sequence). V lost 3 bases to trimming and J lost 1 base, with 9 bases between them. This CDR3 has 13 amino acids. CDR3 DNA sequence: TGCAGTGCTAGTAGCTACAGGAACACTGAAGCTTTCTTT. Residues: CSASSYRNTEAFF.

The CDR3 loop is CASSFQLTGDGYTF. DNA of the CDR3: TGTGCCAGCAGCTTTCAACTGACAGGGGACGGCTACACCTTC. J is TRBJ1-2 and V is TRBV5-6, with 8 nucleotides matching TRBD1. The CDR3 covers 14 residues. Germline CDR1 is SGHDT and CDR2 is YYEEEE. Unmatched junction bases numbered 8, after V lost 2 bases and J lost 8 bases.

The rearrangement uses TRBV11-1 and TRBJ1-4, with TRBD1 matching 8 bases. The CDR3 contains 14 residues. V gave up 7 bases and J gave up 8 bases; unmatched junction bases: 9. Germline V gives CDR1 SGHAT, CDR2 FQDESV (reference sequence). The chain's CDR3 is CASNQGAAGEKLFF. The CDR3, as DNA: TGTGCCAGCAACCAGGGGGCGGCGGGCGAAAAACTGTTTTTT.

The chain is built from TRBV6-5 and TRBJ2-7; 9 nucleotides match TRBD1. Germline CDR1 is MNHEY and CDR2 is SVGAGI. The CDR3 length is 14 residues. Trimming took 5 bases from V and 4 from J; bases not matched to a gene: 6. Here the CDR3 reads CASSRGTGNYEQYV. CDR3 nucleotides: TGTGCCAGCAGTCGGGGGACAGGGAATTACGAGCAGTACGTC.

The sample holds a few counts of this clone. The chain couples TRBV27 to TRBJ1-1; no clear D. This CDR3 has 14 amino acids. V lost 5 bases to trimming and J lost 0 bases, with 10 bases between them. CDR1 is MNHEY, CDR2 SMNVEV, per germline (reference sequence). CDR3 residues: CASSKTRLNTEAFF. The CDR3 nucleotides are TGTGCCAGCAGTAAAACACGCTTGAACACTGAAGCTTTCTTT.

The V and J genes are TRBV14 and TRBJ1-1, with 8 bases fitting TRBD1. The germline V gene encodes CDR1 SGHDN and CDR2 FVKESK. Losses at the gene ends were 4 bases for V and 5 bases for J; bases not matched to a gene: 3. CDR3 length: 13 amino acids. CDR3 in amino acids: CASSRTGWTEAFF. CDR3 bases: TGTGCCAGCAGCCGGACAGGGTGGACTGAAGCTTTCTTT.

The chain couples TRBV5-4 to TRBJ1-2, with D possibly matching TRBD1 (5 bases). The CDR3 length is 13 residues. Between the trimmed V and J ends, which lost 6 bases and 0 bases, there was a span of 9 bases. Germline V gene data show CDR1 as SGHNT and CDR2 as YYREEE (reference sequence). In nucleotides, the CDR3 is TGTGCCAGCAAGACAGCAACTAACTATGGCTACACCTTC. Amino acid sequence: CASKTATNYGYTF. Using reference TRBV5-4 and TRBJ1-2 for the parts outside the CDR3, the full variable domain is ETGVTQSPTHLIKTRGQQVTLRCSSQSGHNTVSWYQQALGQGPQFIFQYYREEENGRGNFPPRFSGLQFPNYSSELNVNALELDDSALYLCASKTATNYGYTFGSGTRLTVV.

The gene calls are TRBV6-5 and TRBJ2-7, with D possibly matching TRBD1 (5 bases). This CDR3 comprises 13 residues. Germline V gene data show CDR1 as MNHEY and CDR2 as SVGAGI. Trimming shortened V by 7 bases and J by 6 bases, and 16 bases separated the two germline ends. DNA for the CDR3: TGTGCCAGCACCCCCGACAGATCGAGCGAGCAGTACTTC. Translating gives CASTPDRSSEQYF.

This chain links TRBV6-5 with TRBJ1-2; TRBD1 agrees at 8 bases. The CDR3 totals 13 residues. Trimming cost V 7 bases and J 5 bases; bases outside gene matches: 6. The germline V gene encodes CDR1 MNHEY and CDR2 SVGAGI. The CDR3 loop is CASTRGQGYGYTF. In nucleotides, the CDR3 is TGTGCCAGCACCAGAGGACAGGGATATGGCTACACCTTC.

The table lists this clone with a count of one. The CDR3 DNA reads TGTGCCAGCAGTTACTCGTCGGGACAGGGTAACTATGGCTACACCTTC. It specifies CASSYSSGQGNYGYTF. The genes are TRBV6-6 and TRBJ1-2; TRBD1 aligns across 9 bases. The germline V gene encodes CDR1 MNHNY and CDR2 SVGAGI (reference sequence). CDR3 length equals 16 residues. V lost 0 bases and J lost 1; bases outside the gene matches: 3.

This clone was seen only once. The chain links TRBV10-3 to TRBJ2-3, with 10 bases identical to TRBD2. With 4 bases clipped from V and 2 bases from J, the junction kept 12 bases outside the gene matches. The CDR3 runs 18 residues. Germline CDR1 is ENHRY and CDR2 is SYGVKD. The CDR3 loop is CAISASGGALPTTDTQYF. The DNA of the CDR3 is TGTGCCATCAGTGCCAGCGGGGGGGCCCTACCTACCACAGATACGCAGTATTTT.

The chain joins TRBV14 to TRBJ1-1; D is unclear. Germline CDR1 reads SGHDN; CDR2 reads FVKESK. Trimming cost V 2 bases and J 1 base, with 8 bases left between them. The CDR3 is 14 amino acids. CDR3 amino acids: CASSQRVPNTEAFF. CDR3 coding DNA: TGTGCCAGCAGCCAAAGAGTTCCGAACACTGAAGCTTTCTTT.

This clone was observed once. The chain uses TRBV7-9 and TRBJ1-1; possible D gene TRBD1, 5 bases. Trimming cost V 5 bases and J 10 bases, with 14 bases left between them. Germline CDR1 and CDR2: SEHNR and FQNEAQ (reference sequence). CDR3 length: 12 amino acids. The CDR3 here is CASSLDWGGAFF. CDR3 nucleotides: TGTGCCAGCAGCCTAGACTGGGGGGGAGCTTTCTTT.

The chain couples TRBV9 to TRBJ1-4, with a weak D call TRBD1 (6 bases). Per germline, CDR1 SGDLS and CDR2 YYNGEE. CDR3 length: 16 residues. The V end was cut by 0 bases, the J end by 7 bases, with 16 bases between. CDR3 sequence reads: CASSVGTAWEGEKLFF. CDR3 sequence (DNA): TGTGCCAGCAGCGTAGGGACAGCGTGGGAAGGTGAAAAACTGTTTTTT.

CDR3 protein: CASSTGTGGDYGYTF. In DNA form, the CDR3 reads TGTGCCAGCAGTACCGGGACAGGGGGCGACTATGGCTACACCTTC. The V call is TRBV6-2 or TRBV6-3, the J call TRBJ1-2, with TRBD1 identical over 12 bases. V was pared by 5 bases and J by 3 bases, with 4 bases of the junction left unmatched. The V gene's germline CDR1 is MNHEY and CDR2 SVGEGT. The CDR3 length is 15 residues.

This rearrangement joins TRBV7-3 to TRBJ2-3, with D possibly matching TRBD1 (6 bases). The V end was cut by 6 bases, the J end by 4 bases, with 17 bases between. CDR3 size: 15 residues. The germline V gene has CDR1 SGHTA and CDR2 FQGTGA. The CDR3 DNA reads as TGTGCCAGCAGTCAATTTACACAGGGTTCAGATACGCAGTATTTT. It encodes CASSQFTQGSDTQYF.